This T cell receptor (beta chain) derives from a study of cytomegalovirus exposure and HLA in healthy donors. In the study overall: Some 85 million unique TCRs, all from HLA-typed donors, were included in an early release of the data.

On this clone: Its antigen is not identified.

Trimming left V 5 bases short and J 6 bases short, with 7 bases between. There are 12 residues in the CDR3. Looked up from germline, CDR1 is SEHNR and CDR2 is FQNEAQ (reference sequence). A multiplex PCR was run with 60 Vbeta primers and 13 Jbeta primers. Clones were sequenced by immunoSEQ multiplex PCR, and TCRdb holds only the in-frame ones, with some missing. The sample has about 160,000 clones, roughly 78% seen once. Findings and caveats of the study: Donors belonging to an Asian-associated ancestry cluster reportedly showed fewer N-insertions in productive TCRs than the roughly 670-donor mean, according to what a later analysis found.

The sequenced material came from PBMCs. The chain couples TRBV7-9 to TRBJ2-2, with D tentatively TRBD1 (5 bases). The clonotype originates from a man aged 35 to 55 in good health and CMV-seronegative. The chain's CDR3 is CASSPGPGELFF. The DNA of the CDR3 is TGTGCCAGCAGCCCAGGGCCCGGGGAGCTGTTTTTT.